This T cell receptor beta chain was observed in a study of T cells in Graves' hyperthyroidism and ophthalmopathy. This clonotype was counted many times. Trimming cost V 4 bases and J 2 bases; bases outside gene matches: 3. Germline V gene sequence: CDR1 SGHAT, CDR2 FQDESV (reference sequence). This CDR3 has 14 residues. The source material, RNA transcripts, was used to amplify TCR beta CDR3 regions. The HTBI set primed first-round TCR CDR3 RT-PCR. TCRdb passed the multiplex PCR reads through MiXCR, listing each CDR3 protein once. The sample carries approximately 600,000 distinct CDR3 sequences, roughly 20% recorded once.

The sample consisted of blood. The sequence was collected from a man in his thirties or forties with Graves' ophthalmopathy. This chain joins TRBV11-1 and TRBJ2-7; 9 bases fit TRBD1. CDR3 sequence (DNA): TGTGCCAGCAGCTCTGGGACAGGGACCTACGAGCAGTACTTC. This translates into CASSSGTGTYEQYF.